This TCR beta chain appears in the sequencing data of a study of Ad26.COV2.S vaccination and SARS-CoV-2 variants. Overall study context: Vaccine-arm donor from the placebo-controlled COV1001 Ad26.COV2.S trial.

Treatment reported: about 20 received Ad26.COV2.S at low or high dose, single or two shots; roughly five received placebo; per-sample allocation not given. Sampling took place 63 days after the first vaccine or placebo injection. The assay was immunoSEQ multiplex PCR, and TCRdb's table has in-frame clones only and misses some. This table holds about 460,000 clones, about 89% found once. Sequencing used peripheral blood, obtained in a trial of Ad26.COV2.S vaccine versus placebo. This receptor was identified in a person between 18 and 60 years old who received the Ad26.COV2.S COVID-19 vaccine or a placebo.

The DNA of the CDR3 is TGTGCCAGCAGTCTAAAAGGGGGCTTTGGGTATGGCTACACCTTC. Amino acids: CASSLKGGFGYGYTF. The J gene is TRBJ1-2, the V gene TRBV27, with 7 bases fitting TRBD1. The V gene end was trimmed by 5 bases and the J gene end by 5 bases; junction bases not matched to a gene: 11. Germline CDR1 is MNHEY and CDR2 is SMNVEV (reference sequence). The CDR3 contains 15 residues.